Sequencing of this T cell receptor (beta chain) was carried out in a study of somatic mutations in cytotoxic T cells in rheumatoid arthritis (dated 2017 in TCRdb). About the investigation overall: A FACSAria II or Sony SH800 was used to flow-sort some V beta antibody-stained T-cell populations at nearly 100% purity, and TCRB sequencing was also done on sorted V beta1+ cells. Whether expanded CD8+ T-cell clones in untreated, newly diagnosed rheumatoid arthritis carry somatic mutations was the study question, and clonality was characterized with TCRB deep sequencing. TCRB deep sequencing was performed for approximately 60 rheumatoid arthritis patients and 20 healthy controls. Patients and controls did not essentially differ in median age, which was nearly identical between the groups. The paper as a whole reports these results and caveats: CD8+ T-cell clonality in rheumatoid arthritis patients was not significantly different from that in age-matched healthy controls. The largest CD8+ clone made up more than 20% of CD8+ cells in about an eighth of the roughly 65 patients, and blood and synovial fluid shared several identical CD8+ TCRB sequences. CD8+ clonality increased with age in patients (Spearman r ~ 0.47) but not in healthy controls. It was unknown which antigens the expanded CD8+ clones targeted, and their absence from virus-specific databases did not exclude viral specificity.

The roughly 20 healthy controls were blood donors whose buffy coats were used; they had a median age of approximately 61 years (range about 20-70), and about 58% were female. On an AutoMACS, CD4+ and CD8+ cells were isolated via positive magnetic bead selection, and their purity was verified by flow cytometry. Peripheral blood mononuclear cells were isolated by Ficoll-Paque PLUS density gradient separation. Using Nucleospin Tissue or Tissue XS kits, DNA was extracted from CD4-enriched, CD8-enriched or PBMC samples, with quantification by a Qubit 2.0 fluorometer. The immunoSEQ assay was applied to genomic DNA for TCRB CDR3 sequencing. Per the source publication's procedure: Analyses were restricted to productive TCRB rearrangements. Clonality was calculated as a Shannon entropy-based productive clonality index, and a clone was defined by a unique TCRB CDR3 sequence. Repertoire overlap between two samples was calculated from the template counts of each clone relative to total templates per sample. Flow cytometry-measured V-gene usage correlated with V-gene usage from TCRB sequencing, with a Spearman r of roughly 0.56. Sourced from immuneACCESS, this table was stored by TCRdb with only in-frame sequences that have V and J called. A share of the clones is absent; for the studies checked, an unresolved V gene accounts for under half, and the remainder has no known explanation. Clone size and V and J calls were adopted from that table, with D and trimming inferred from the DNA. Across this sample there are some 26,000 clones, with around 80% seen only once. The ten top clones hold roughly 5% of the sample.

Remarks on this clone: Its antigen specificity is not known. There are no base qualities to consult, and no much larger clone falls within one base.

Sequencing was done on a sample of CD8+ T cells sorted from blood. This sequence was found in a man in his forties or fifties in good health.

Here is the DNA: TGTGCCAGCAGTGAAGGGCAGGGGGCTCCCAAAAACATTCAGTACTTC. It encodes CASSEGQGAPKNIQYF. The receptor chain draws on TRBV2 and TRBJ2-4; a stretch of 8 junction bases matches TRBD1. V is cut back by 1 base and J by 2 bases, with 4 bases in the junction unmatched. The germline V gene gives CDR1 as SNHLY and CDR2 as FYNNEI. Taken from cysteine to phenylalanine, the CDR3 has 16 residues. Only the CDR3 DNA is retained, 48 bases long and in frame from the first base.